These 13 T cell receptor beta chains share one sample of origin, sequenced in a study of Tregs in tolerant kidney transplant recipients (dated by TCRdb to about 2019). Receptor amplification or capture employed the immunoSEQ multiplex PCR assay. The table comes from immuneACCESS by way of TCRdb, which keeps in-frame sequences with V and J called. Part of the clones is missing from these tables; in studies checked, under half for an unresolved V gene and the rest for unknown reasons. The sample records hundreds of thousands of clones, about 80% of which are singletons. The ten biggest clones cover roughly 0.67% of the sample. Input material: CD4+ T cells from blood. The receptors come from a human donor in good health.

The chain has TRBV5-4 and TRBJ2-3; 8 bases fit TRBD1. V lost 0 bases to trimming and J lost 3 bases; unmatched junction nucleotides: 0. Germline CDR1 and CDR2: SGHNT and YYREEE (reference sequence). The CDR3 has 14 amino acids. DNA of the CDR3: TGTGCCAGCAGCTTGGGGACAGGGACAGATACGCAGTATTTT. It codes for CASSLGTGTDTQYF. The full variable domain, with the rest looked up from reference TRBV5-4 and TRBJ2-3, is ETGVTQSPTHLIKTRGQQVTLRCSSQSGHNTVSWYQQALGQGPQFIFQYYREEENGRGNFPPRFSGLQFPNYSSELNVNALELDDSALYLCASSLGTGTDTQYFGPGTRLTVL.

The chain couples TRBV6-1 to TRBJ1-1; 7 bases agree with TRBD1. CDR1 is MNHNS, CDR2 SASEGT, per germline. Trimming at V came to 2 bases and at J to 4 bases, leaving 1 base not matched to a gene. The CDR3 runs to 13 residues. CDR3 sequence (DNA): TGTGCCAGCAGTGAAAGACAGGGCACTGAAGCTTTCTTT. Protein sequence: CASSERQGTEAFF.

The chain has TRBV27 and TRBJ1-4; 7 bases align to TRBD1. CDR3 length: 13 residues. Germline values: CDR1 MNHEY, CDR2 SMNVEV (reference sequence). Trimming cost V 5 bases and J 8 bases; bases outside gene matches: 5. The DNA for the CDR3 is TGTGCCAGCAGTGAGGGGGCTCGGGAAAAACTGTTTTTT. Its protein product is CASSEGAREKLFF.

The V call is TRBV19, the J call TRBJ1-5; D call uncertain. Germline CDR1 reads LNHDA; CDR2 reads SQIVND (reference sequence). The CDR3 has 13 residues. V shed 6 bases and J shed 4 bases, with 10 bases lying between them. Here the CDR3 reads CASSIRRNQPQHF. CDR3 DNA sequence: TGTGCCAGTAGCATACGTCGGAATCAGCCCCAGCATTTT.

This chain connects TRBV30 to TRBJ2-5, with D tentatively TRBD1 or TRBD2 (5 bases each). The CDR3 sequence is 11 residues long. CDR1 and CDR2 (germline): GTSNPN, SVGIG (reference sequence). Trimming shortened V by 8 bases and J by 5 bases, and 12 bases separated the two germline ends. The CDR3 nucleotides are TGTGCCGCAACACGGGGCGAGACCCAGTACTTC. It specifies CAATRGETQYF.

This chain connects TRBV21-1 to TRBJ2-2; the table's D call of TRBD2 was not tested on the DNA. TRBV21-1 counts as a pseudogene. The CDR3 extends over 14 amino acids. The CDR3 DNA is TGTGCCAGCAGCAAACCTACTAGAACCGGGGAGCTGTTTTTT. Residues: CASSKPTRTGELFF.

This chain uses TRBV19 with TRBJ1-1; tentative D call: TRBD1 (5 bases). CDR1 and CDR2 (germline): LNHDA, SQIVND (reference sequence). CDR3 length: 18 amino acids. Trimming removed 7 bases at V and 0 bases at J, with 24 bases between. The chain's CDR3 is CASTRWGVREPMNTEAFF. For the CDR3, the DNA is TGTGCCAGTACTCGCTGGGGGGTCCGCGAACCTATGAACACTGAAGCTTTCTTT.

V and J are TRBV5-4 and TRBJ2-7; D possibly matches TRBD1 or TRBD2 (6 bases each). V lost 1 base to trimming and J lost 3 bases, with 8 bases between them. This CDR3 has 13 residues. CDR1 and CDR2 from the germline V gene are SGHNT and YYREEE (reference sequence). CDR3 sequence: CASSLRGDYEQYF. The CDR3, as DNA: TGTGCCAGCAGCTTGAGGGGGGACTACGAGCAGTACTTC.

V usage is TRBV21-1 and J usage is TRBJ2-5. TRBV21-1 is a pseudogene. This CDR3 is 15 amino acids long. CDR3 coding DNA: TGTGCCAGCAGCGGGGATCCGGGACCCGGGGAGACCCAGTACTTC. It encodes CASSGDPGPGETQYF.

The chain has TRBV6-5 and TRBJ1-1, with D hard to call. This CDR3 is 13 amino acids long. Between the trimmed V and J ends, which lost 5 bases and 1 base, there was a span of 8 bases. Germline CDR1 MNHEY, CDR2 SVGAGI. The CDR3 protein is CASSTRENTEAFF. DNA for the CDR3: TGTGCCAGCAGTACCCGGGAGAACACTGAAGCTTTCTTT.

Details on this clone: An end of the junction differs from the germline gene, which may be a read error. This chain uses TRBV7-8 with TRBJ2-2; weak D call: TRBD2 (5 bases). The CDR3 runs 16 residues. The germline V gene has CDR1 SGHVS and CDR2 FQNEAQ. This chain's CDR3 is CASSLARPLMAGELFF. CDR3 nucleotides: TGTGCCAGCAGCCTAGCTCGACCGCTCATGGCCGGGGAGCTGTTTTTT.

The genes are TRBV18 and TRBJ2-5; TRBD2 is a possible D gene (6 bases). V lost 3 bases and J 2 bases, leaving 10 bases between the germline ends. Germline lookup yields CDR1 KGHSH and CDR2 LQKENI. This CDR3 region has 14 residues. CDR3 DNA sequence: TGTGCCAGCTCACCTCGGGACTTTCAAGAGACCCAGTACTTC. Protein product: CASSPRDFQETQYF.

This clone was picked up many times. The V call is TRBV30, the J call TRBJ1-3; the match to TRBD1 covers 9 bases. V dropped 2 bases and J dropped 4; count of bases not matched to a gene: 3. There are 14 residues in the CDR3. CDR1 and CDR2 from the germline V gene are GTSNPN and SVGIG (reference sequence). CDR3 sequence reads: CAWSPGTGGNTIYF. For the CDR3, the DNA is TGTGCCTGGAGTCCTGGGACAGGGGGAAACACCATATATTTT.